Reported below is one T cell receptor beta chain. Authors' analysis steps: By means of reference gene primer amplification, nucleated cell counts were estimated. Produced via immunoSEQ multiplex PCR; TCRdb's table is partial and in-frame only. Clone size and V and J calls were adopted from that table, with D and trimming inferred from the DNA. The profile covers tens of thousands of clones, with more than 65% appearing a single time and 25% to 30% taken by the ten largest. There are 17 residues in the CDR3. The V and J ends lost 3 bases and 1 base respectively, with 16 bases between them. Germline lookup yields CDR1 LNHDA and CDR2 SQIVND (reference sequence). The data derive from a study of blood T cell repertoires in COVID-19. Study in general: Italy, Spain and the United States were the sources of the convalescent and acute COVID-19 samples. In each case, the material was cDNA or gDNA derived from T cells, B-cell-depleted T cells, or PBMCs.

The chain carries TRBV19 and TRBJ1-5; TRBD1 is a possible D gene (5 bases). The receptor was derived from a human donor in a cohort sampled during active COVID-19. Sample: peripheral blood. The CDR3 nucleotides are TGTGCCAGTAGTATCCCAGGGCGGGGGTCAAGCAATCAGCCCCAGCATTTT. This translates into CASSIPGRGSSNQPQHF.